Below, 24 T cell receptor beta chains from the same sample are listed, as sequenced in a study of blood T cell repertoires in COVID-19 (dated by TCRdb to 2020 to 2022). Libraries were prepared through the immunoSEQ multiplex PCR assay. TCRdb retrieved this table from immuneACCESS and kept in-frame rearrangements only. Not all clones are present; in checked studies, unresolved V genes account for under half, and no reason is known for the remainder. This sample holds hundreds of thousands of clones; roughly 85% were observed only once. About 1.5% of the sample lies in the top ten. The sample taken for sequencing was peripheral blood. The receptors originated from a woman aged 25 to 39 with active or convalescent COVID-19.

This chain links TRBV5-1 with TRBJ2-7; 8 positions match TRBD2. The CDR3 runs 14 residues. CDR1 and CDR2 from the germline V gene are SGHRS and YFSETQ. The junction had 6 bases not matched to a gene; V was cut back by 4 bases and J by 3 bases. The DNA for the CDR3 is TGCGCCAGCAGCGAGGGACTAGGGGACTACGAGCAGTACTTC. It translates to CASSEGLGDYEQYF. Combining the CDR3 with reference TRBV5-1 and TRBJ2-7 gives the whole variable domain KAGVTQTPRYLIKTRGQQVTLSCSPISGHRSVSWYQQTPGQGLQFLFEYFSETQRNKGNFPGRFSGRQFSNSRSEMNVSTLELGDSALYLCASSEGLGDYEQYFGPGTRLTVT.

The genes are TRBV4-1 and TRBJ1-5; D may be TRBD1 (5 bases). V was shortened by 0 bases and J by 0 bases, with 9 bases between the two germline ends. CDR3 size: 16 residues. Germline V lookup: CDR1 MGHRA, CDR2 YSYEKL. This CDR3 is CASSQDGRVSNQPQHF. DNA for the CDR3: TGCGCCAGCAGCCAAGATGGCAGGGTTAGCAATCAGCCCCAGCATTTT.

The chain links TRBV10-3 to TRBJ1-6; possibly TRBD1 for D (5 bases). The CDR3 consists of 13 residues. Germline loops: CDR1 ENHRY, CDR2 SYGVKD. Trimming cost V 4 bases and J 7 bases, with 8 bases left between them. CDR3 in DNA: TGTGCCATCAGTGCACAGGTAAATTCACCCCTCCACTTT. Protein sequence: CAISAQVNSPLHF.

V usage is TRBV6-4 and J usage is TRBJ1-2; 7 bases line up with TRBD1. From germline, CDR1 is MRHNA and CDR2 SNTAGT. The CDR3 is made up of 14 amino acids. Trimming cost V 3 bases and J 8 bases; bases outside gene matches: 9. The DNA for the CDR3 is TGTGCCAGCAGTGAGGATCCAGGGGGTAACGGCTACACCTTC. Protein: CASSEDPGGNGYTF.

The chain couples TRBV3-1 (or the pseudogene TRBV3-2) to TRBJ1-6, with a tentative D call TRBD1 (5 bases). Germline CDR1 LGHDT, CDR2 YNNKEL (reference sequence). V was shortened by 3 bases and J by 8 bases, with 20 bases between the two germline ends. The CDR3 loop spans 17 amino acids. The CDR3 bases are TGTGCCAGCAGCCAGTCCGGGACTCGCCTCGTAGATTCACCCCTCCACTTT. This sequence encodes CASSQSGTRLVDSPLHF.

The chain employs TRBV6-6 and TRBJ2-7, with 9 bases matching TRBD1. CDR1 MNHNY and CDR2 SVGAGI come from the germline V gene (reference sequence). V lost 8 bases and J lost 2; bases outside the gene matches: 4. This CDR3 has 13 amino acids. CDR3 loop: CASRTGDTYEQYF. For the CDR3, the DNA is TGTGCCAGCCGGACAGGGGACACCTACGAGCAGTACTTC.

The chain is built from TRBV5-4 and TRBJ2-7; 10 bases map to TRBD2. There are 14 residues in the CDR3. CDR1 and CDR2 (germline): SGHNT, YYREEE (reference sequence). V shed 0 bases, J shed 7 bases, and the junction held 4 bases outside the gene matches. The CDR3 nucleotides read TGTGCCAGCAGCTTGGTAGCGGGGGGAAGGGAGCAGTACTTC. Protein sequence: CASSLVAGGREQYF. The whole variable domain, remainder taken from reference TRBV5-4 and TRBJ2-7, is ETGVTQSPTHLIKTRGQQVTLRCSSQSGHNTVSWYQQALGQGPQFIFQYYREEENGRGNFPPRFSGLQFPNYSSELNVNALELDDSALYLCASSLVAGGREQYFGPGTRLTVT.

The sample holds one count of this clone. The chain has TRBV19 and TRBJ2-4; D perhaps matches TRBD2 (6 bases). The V end lost 4 bases, the J end lost 1 base, and 14 bases lay between the germline ends. Germline CDR1 reads LNHDA; CDR2 reads SQIVND (reference sequence). The CDR3 has 16 residues. CDR3 nucleotides: TGTGCCAGTAGTACTTGGGGGGAAGGGGCCAAAAACATTCAGTACTTC. Translation: CASSTWGEGAKNIQYF.

The gene calls are TRBV19 and TRBJ1-3, with no clear D. Germline values: CDR1 LNHDA, CDR2 SQIVND (reference sequence). Deletions cut 4 bases from V and 0 bases from J, with 19 bases between. The CDR3 has 18 residues. CDR3 nucleotides: TGTGCCAGTAGTAGCTCGAGAGCTGAGTCCCTCTCTGGAAACACCATATATTTT. Translation: CASSSSRAESLSGNTIYF.

This chain uses TRBV5-1 with TRBJ2-3, with TRBD1 as a possible D gene (5 bases). Deletions cut 0 bases from V and 5 bases from J, with 10 bases between. This CDR3 has 14 amino acids. In germline, CDR1 is SGHRS, CDR2 YFSETQ. CDR3 bases: TGCGCCAGCAGCTTGGGACAGACCCGAGATACGCAGTATTTT. It translates to CASSLGQTRDTQYF.

This clone was picked up a small number of times. The J gene is TRBJ1-1, the V gene TRBV6-5, with a weak D call TRBD1 (5 bases). This CDR3 contains 14 residues. From germline, CDR1 is MNHEY and CDR2 SVGAGI. V was shortened by 6 bases and J by 0 bases, with 11 bases between the two germline ends. CDR3 coding DNA: TGTGCCAGCAGAACCGGACATATGAACACTGAAGCTTTCTTT. Translated: CASRTGHMNTEAFF.

The chain combines TRBV5-1 with TRBJ2-2; D might be TRBD2 (6 bases). There are 15 residues in the CDR3. The germline V gene has CDR1 SGHRS and CDR2 YFSETQ. Trimming removed 1 base at V and 1 base at J, with 8 bases between. CDR3 residues: CASSLWDLNTGELFF. The CDR3 nucleotides read TGCGCCAGCAGCTTGTGGGACTTGAACACCGGGGAGCTGTTTTTT.

The chain couples TRBV15 to TRBJ1-1; D perhaps matches TRBD1 (6 bases). Germline V gives CDR1 LNHNV, CDR2 YYDKDF (reference sequence). Trimming stripped 2 bases from V and 1 base from J, with 11 bases between. CDR3 length equals 15 residues. CDR3 in DNA: TGTGCCACCAGCAGACAGGGACACCCGAACACTGAAGCTTTCTTT. This codes for CATSRQGHPNTEAFF.

The rearrangement uses TRBV11-2 and TRBJ1-4; D is ambiguous. This CDR3 comprises 15 residues. Germline values: CDR1 SGHAT, CDR2 FQNNGV. V was cut by 0 bases and J by 3 bases, with 8 bases left in between. The CDR3 protein is CASSLDWRANEKLFF. The CDR3 nucleotides read TGTGCCAGCAGCTTAGATTGGAGGGCTAATGAAAAACTGTTTTTT.

This clone has a single count. The chain joins TRBV27 to TRBJ1-4, with a weak D call TRBD1 (6 bases). This CDR3 comprises 14 residues. The germline V gene has CDR1 MNHEY and CDR2 SMNVEV (reference sequence). Between the trimmed V and J ends, which lost 5 bases and 7 bases, there was a span of 14 bases. In DNA, the CDR3 is TGTGCCAGCAGTCAGGACATCAGGGGTGAAAAACTGTTTTTT. Translated: CASSQDIRGEKLFF.

The chain joins TRBV7-9 to TRBJ2-7; 8 nucleotides match TRBD1. Germline V gives CDR1 SEHNR, CDR2 FQNEAQ (reference sequence). This CDR3 region has 14 residues. The V segment lost 5 bases and the J segment 5 bases; nucleotides outside the gene matches: 8. The CDR3 here is CASSLDREADEQYF. The CDR3 DNA follows: TGTGCCAGCAGCCTGGACAGGGAAGCAGACGAGCAGTACTTC.

The chain links TRBV19 to TRBJ1-1, with D unresolved. Germline CDR1 reads LNHDA; CDR2 reads SQIVND (reference sequence). V shed 6 bases and J shed 6 bases, with 20 bases lying between them. This CDR3 spans 15 amino acids. In nucleotides, the CDR3 is TGTGCCAGTAGACACCCCGGCGGAGGTAGCCCTGAAGCTTTCTTT. This sequence encodes CASRHPGGGSPEAFF. The full variable domain, rest sourced from reference TRBV19 and TRBJ1-1, is DGGITQSPKYLFRKEGQNVTLSCEQNLNHDAMYWYRQDPGQGLRLIYYSQIVNDFQKGDIAEGYSVSREKKESFPLTVTSAQKNPTAFYLCASRHPGGGSPEAFFGQGTRLTVV.

V usage is TRBV27 and J usage is TRBJ1-1, with TRBD1 as a possible D gene (6 bases). From germline, CDR1 is MNHEY and CDR2 SMNVEV (reference sequence). Deletions cut 1 base from V and 5 bases from J, with 20 bases between. CDR3 size: 17 residues. This chain's CDR3 is CASSLWGTPQSRTEAFF. In DNA form, the CDR3 reads TGTGCCAGCAGTTTATGGGGGACACCCCAGTCTCGGACTGAAGCTTTCTTT.

The rearrangement joins TRBV2 to TRBJ2-1; no reliable D call. Germline assignment: CDR1 SNHLY and CDR2 FYNNEI. The CDR3 runs to 11 residues. The V end lost 6 bases, the J end lost 7 bases, and 7 bases lay between the germline ends. CDR3 sequence: CASSTENEQFF. CDR3 sequence (DNA): TGTGCCAGCAGCACGGAGAATGAGCAGTTCTTC.

The V and J genes are TRBV19 and TRBJ2-1; TRBD2 might be the D (5 bases). The CDR3 extends over 15 amino acids. Germline lookup yields CDR1 LNHDA and CDR2 SQIVND (reference sequence). The V gene lost 3 bases and the J gene lost 8 bases, with 17 bases spanning the gap. The CDR3 is CASSISNLPEDEQFF. The CDR3 DNA reads as TGTGCCAGTAGTATTTCCAATCTTCCGGAGGATGAGCAGTTCTTC.

The V and J genes are TRBV5-6 and TRBJ1-2, with D possibly TRBD1 on 5 matching bases. Germline CDR1 reads SGHDT; CDR2 reads YYEEEE. V was clipped by 0 bases and J by 6 bases, with 9 bases between them. The CDR3 has 13 amino acids. CDR3 residues: CASSLGGSNGYTF. The CDR3 DNA sequence: TGTGCCAGCAGCTTGGGGGGCTCTAATGGCTACACCTTC.

V usage is TRBV4-2 and J usage is TRBJ2-3, with TRBD2 identical over 9 bases. The CDR3 has 16 amino acids. V was pared by 1 base and J by 2 bases, with 4 bases of the junction left unmatched. Germline lookup yields CDR1 LGHNA and CDR2 YNFKEQ. DNA of the CDR3: TGTGCCAGCAGCCAAGGGGGCGGGGGGGTCACAGATACGCAGTATTTT. This codes for CASSQGGGGVTDTQYF.

This chain joins TRBV6-5 and TRBJ1-5; 7 nucleotides match TRBD1. V lost 5 bases and J lost 8; bases outside the gene matches: 3. Germline-derived CDR1 and CDR2 are MNHEY and SVGAGI. The CDR3 spans 12 residues. The CDR3 loop reads CASSPGTEPQHF. CDR3 DNA: TGTGCCAGCAGTCCCGGGACAGAGCCCCAGCATTTT.

This chain connects TRBV27 to TRBJ1-6, with D possibly being TRBD1 (6 bases). This CDR3 has 14 residues. Trimming removed 5 bases at V and 11 bases at J, with 16 bases between. Germline V gene sequence: CDR1 MNHEY, CDR2 SMNVEV (reference sequence). CDR3 in DNA: TGTGCCAGCAGTGAAGAGGGGGATTGGGCACCCCTCCACTTT. Residues: CASSEEGDWAPLHF.